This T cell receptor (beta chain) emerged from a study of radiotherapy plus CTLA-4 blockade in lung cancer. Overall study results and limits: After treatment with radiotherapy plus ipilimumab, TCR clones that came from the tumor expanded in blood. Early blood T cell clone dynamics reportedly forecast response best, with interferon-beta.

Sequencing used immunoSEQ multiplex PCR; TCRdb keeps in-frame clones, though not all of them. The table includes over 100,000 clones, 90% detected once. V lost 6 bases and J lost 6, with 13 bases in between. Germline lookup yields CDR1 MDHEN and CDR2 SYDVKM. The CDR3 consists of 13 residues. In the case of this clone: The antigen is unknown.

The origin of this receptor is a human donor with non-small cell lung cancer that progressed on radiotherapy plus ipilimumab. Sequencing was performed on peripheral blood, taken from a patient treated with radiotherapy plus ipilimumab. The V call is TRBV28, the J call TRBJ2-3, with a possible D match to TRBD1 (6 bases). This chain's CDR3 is CASSKRQADTQYF. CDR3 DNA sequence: TGTGCCAGCAGCAAACGACAGGCGGATACGCAGTATTTT.